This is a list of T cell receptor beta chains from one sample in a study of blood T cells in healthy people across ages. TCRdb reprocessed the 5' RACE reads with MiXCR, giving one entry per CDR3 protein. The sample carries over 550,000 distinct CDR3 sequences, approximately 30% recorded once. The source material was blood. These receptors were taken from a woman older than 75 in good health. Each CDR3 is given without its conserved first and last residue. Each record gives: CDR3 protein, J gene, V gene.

ASLTTRQDYSGNTIY,TRBJ1-3,TRBV6-6
ASSVVITSGGVNEQF,TRBJ2-1,TRBV12-3/TRBV12-4
ASSQTPMNSPLH,TRBJ1-6,TRBV3-1
ASRGGQGARTGELF,TRBJ2-2,TRBV7-9
ASSKATTVATNEKLF,TRBJ1-4,TRBV21-1
SAREGQRELF,TRBJ2-2,TRBV20-1
ASRGGYDEQY,TRBJ2-7,TRBV28
SAPGPNWGTDTQY,TRBJ2-3,TRBV20-1
ASRLMSGTEAF,TRBJ1-1,TRBV5-1
ASSLPGTATEKLF,TRBJ1-4,TRBV28
ASSPLTGGNSPLH,TRBJ1-6,TRBV27
SARAPAGFEQF,TRBJ2-1,TRBV20-1
ASSFGGNPTTEAF,TRBJ1-1,TRBV12-3/TRBV12-4
ASREAGGPEFLSYEQY,TRBJ2-7,TRBV21-1
ASSQGGRGLRKNTEAF,TRBJ1-1,TRBV4-2
ASTHLYKAKNIQY,TRBJ2-4,TRBV2
ASSPAGLAGGNTGELF,TRBJ2-2,TRBV19
ASSKEQVIYGYT,TRBJ1-2,TRBV2
ASSLVGGRSEQY,TRBJ2-7,TRBV7-9
ASTPEVYNTEAF,TRBJ1-1,TRBV9
AWQLRVGMGGNQPQH,TRBJ1-5,TRBV30
ASSPPGGGVDTQY,TRBJ2-3,TRBV4-2
ASRGGDKSYEQY,TRBJ2-7,TRBV28
ASSEQWANEQF,TRBJ2-1,TRBV6-4
ASSPRGRSLYEQY,TRBJ2-7,TRBV27
ASSLKSPGGRQETQY,TRBJ2-5,TRBV7-9
ASRRLAGTMTNTQY,TRBJ2-3,TRBV7-8
ASSLEESQPYNEQY,.,TRBV7-2
CVGQGQLNTGAF,TRBJ1-1,TRBV29-1
ASSPSLRSDTRY,TRBJ2-3,TRBV7-3
ASSSAARVQPQH,TRBJ1-5,TRBV28
ASSYRQVDNSPLH,TRBJ1-6,TRBV12-3/TRBV12-4
AWIGRRGGTEAF,TRBJ1-1,TRBV30
ASSLAWGQAHYEQY,TRBJ2-7,TRBV5-1
SARRGGNTEAF,TRBJ1-1,TRBV20-1
ATSDLSQEKSWDQPQH,TRBJ1-5,TRBV24-1